The clone carrying this TCR beta chain was detected a few times. Its antigen is not known. PCR amplification relied on 60 Vbeta primers (plus 13 Jbeta primers). Profiling relied on immunoSEQ multiplex PCR, and the TCRdb table lists in-frame clones only, not all of them. The sample records about 200,000 clones, about 77% being singletons. These data are taken from a study of cytomegalovirus exposure and HLA in healthy donors. Study in general: Around 87 million unique TCRs, all from HLA-typed donors, were included in an early release of the data. Findings of the study overall: Several of the most significant clusters appeared, in a later analysis, to be linked to common viral pathogens.

The sample comprised PBMCs. The receptor's source is a young woman in good health and CMV-seronegative.

CDR3 amino acids: CASSGLAGGPTDTQYF. The CDR3 coding sequence is TGCGCCAGCAGCGGGTTAGCGGGGGGGCCCACAGATACGCAGTATTTT. The chain uses TRBV5-1 and TRBJ2-3; 11 bases fit TRBD2. Per the germline V gene, CDR1 is SGHRS and CDR2 is YFSETQ. The CDR3 is 16 amino acids. The junction had 6 bases not matched to a gene; V was cut back by 4 bases and J by 2 bases.